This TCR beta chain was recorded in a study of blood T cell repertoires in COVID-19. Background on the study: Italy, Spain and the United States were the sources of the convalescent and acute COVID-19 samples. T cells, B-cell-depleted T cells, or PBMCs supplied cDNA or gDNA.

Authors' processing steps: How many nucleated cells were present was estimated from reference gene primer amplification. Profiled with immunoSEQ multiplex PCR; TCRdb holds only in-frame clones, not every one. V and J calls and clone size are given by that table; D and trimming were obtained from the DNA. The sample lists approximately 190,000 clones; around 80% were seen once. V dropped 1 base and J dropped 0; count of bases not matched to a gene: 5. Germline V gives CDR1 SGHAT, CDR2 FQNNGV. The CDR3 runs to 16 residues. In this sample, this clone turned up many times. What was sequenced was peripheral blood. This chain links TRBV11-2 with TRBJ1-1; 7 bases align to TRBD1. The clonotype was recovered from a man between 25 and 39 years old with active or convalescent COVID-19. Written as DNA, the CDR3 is TGTGCCAGCAGCTTAGGCGAGGGGGCTCTGAACACTGAAGCTTTCTTT. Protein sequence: CASSLGEGALNTEAFF.